The present entry profiles one TCR beta chain with its context. This entry belongs to a study of blood T cell repertoires in COVID-19. Germline V gives CDR1 KGHSH, CDR2 LQKENI. This CDR3 is built from 16 residues. V lost 3 bases to trimming and J lost 5 bases; unmatched junction nucleotides: 9. The data were produced by immunoSEQ multiplex PCR, yet TCRdb's version contains in-frame clones alone and is incomplete. The table has approximately 270,000 clones, roughly 90% seen once. The sequenced sample consisted of peripheral blood. The rearrangement joins TRBV18 to TRBJ2-5; 10 nucleotides agree with TRBD1. The TCR originated in a man aged 30-40 years with acute or convalescent COVID-19. In DNA form, the CDR3 reads TGTGCCAGCTCACCCCGGACAGGGGGTGGATCCGAGACCCAGTACTTC. Its protein product is CASSPRTGGGSETQYF.